Following are 12 T cell receptor beta chains from one sample sequenced in a study of shared clonotypes between healthy human individuals. Method: immunoSEQ multiplex PCR; TCRdb's copy keeps in-frame clones and lacks some. The sample consists of 2 million to 2.5 million clones, under 97% of them appearing once. Sequencing used naive CD4+ T cells sorted from blood. The subset is: CD45RA+ positively selected. The receptors here all came from a man younger than 35 in good health.

The rearrangement links TRBV27 to TRBJ1-6, with a weak D call TRBD1 (5 bases). Germline V gives CDR1 MNHEY, CDR2 SMNVEV (reference sequence). The length of the CDR3 is 14 residues. Trimming left V 5 bases short and J 9 bases short, with 14 bases between. The CDR3 DNA follows: TGTGCCAGCAGTCGGTGGGAGGGGACTTCACCCCTCCACTTT. Protein sequence: CASSRWEGTSPLHF.

The chain is built from TRBV4-1 and TRBJ1-6, with 7 bases matching TRBD1. V lost 5 bases and J lost 6; bases outside the gene matches: 7. The germline V gene has CDR1 MGHRA and CDR2 YSYEKL. CDR3 length equals 15 residues. CDR3 sequence (DNA): TGCGCCAGCAGCTACACAGGGGACATTAATTCACCCCTCCACTTT. Protein sequence: CASSYTGDINSPLHF.

The V and J genes are TRBV10-3 and TRBJ1-1; 7 bases line up with TRBD1. CDR1 and CDR2 (germline): ENHRY, SYGVKD. The CDR3 is made up of 14 amino acids. V lost 6 bases to trimming and J lost 0 bases; unmatched junction nucleotides: 4. CDR3 nucleotides: TGTGCCATCAGACGGACAGGCATGAACACTGAAGCTTTCTTT. As protein: CAIRRTGMNTEAFF.

This clone was detected once. This chain uses TRBV10-1 with TRBJ2-5; TRBD1 matches at 11 bases. The trim removed 5 bases at V and 5 bases at J, leaving 7 bases unmatched. Germline V gene data show CDR1 as WNHNN and CDR2 as SYGVQD (reference sequence). The CDR3 covers 15 residues. CDR3: CASSRTGGSEETQYF. The CDR3 DNA sequence: TGCGCCAGCAGTAGGACAGGGGGCTCGGAGGAGACCCAGTACTTC.

CDR3 in DNA: TGCGCCAGCAGTGATGGACTAGCGGGTTATACGGTGGATACGCAGTATTTT. Translating gives CASSDGLAGYTVDTQYF. V usage is TRBV10-2 and J usage is TRBJ2-3, with 11 bases fitting TRBD2. CDR3 length equals 17 residues. The V gene end was trimmed by 3 bases and the J gene end by 6 bases; junction bases not matched to a gene: 11. CDR1 and CDR2 from the germline V gene are WSHSY and SAAADI.

This rearrangement joins TRBV4-2 to TRBJ1-5, with 7 bases lining up with TRBD1. Germline V CDR1 and CDR2: LGHNA, YNFKEQ. V trimming: 0 bases; J trimming: 0 bases; junction bases outside the gene matches: 2. The CDR3 length is 16 residues. This CDR3 reads CASSQDEGASNQPQHF. As DNA, the CDR3 is TGTGCCAGCAGCCAAGATGAGGGGGCTAGCAATCAGCCCCAGCATTTT.

The chain is built from TRBV30 and TRBJ1-5; perhaps TRBD1 as D (5 bases). V lost 2 bases, J lost 1 base, and 15 bases lay in between. This CDR3 has 16 residues. Per the germline V gene, CDR1 is GTSNPN and CDR2 is SVGIG (reference sequence). CDR3 amino acids: CAWSISGSRSNQPQHF. The DNA for the CDR3 is TGTGCCTGGAGTATATCAGGGAGCAGGAGCAATCAGCCCCAGCATTTT. Combining the CDR3 with reference TRBV30 and TRBJ1-5 gives the whole variable domain SQTIHQWPATLVQPVGSPLSLECTVEGTSNPNLYWYRQAAGRGLQLLFYSVGIGQISSEVPQNLSASRPQDRQFILSSKKLLLSDSGFYLCAWSISGSRSNQPQHFGDGTRLSIL.

This chain links TRBV10-3 with TRBJ2-3, with a possible D match to TRBD2 (5 bases). The V and J ends lost 10 bases and 2 bases respectively, with 13 bases between them. Germline CDR1 and CDR2: ENHRY and SYGVKD. The CDR3 covers 13 residues. The CDR3 DNA is TGTGCCAGCCATACTAGGAACACAGATACGCAGTATTTT. Protein product: CASHTRNTDTQYF.

The chain is built from TRBV7-2 and TRBJ2-3; either TRBD1 or TRBD2 may fit D (5 bases each). This CDR3 has 12 residues. Germline lookup yields CDR1 SGHTA and CDR2 FQGNSA. V shed 5 bases and J shed 10 bases, with 13 bases lying between them. DNA for the CDR3: TGTGCCAGCAGCCCCCGACGGGACGCGCAGTATTTT. Protein sequence: CASSPRRDAQYF. Together with reference TRBV7-2 and TRBJ2-3, the CDR3 gives the full variable domain: GAGVSQSPSNKVTEKGKDVELRCDPISGHTALYWYRQSLGQGLEFLIYFQGNSAPDKSGLPSDRFSAERTGGSVSTLTIQRTQQEDSAVYLCASSPRRDAQYFGPGTRLTVL.

The V gene is TRBV25-1, the J gene TRBJ2-2; 9 bases agree with TRBD2. Germline CDR1 MGHDK, CDR2 SYGVNS. This CDR3 spans 16 amino acids. The V and J ends lost 1 base and 4 bases, in that order; junction bases with no gene match: 4. This CDR3 reads CASSEWLAGSTGELFF. The CDR3 coding sequence is TGTGCCAGCAGTGAATGGCTAGCGGGGAGCACCGGGGAGCTGTTTTTT.

The chain combines TRBV6-5 with TRBJ1-4; 8 positions agree with TRBD1. V lost 6 bases and J lost 12; bases outside the gene matches: 15. The CDR3 has 15 amino acids. CDR1 MNHEY and CDR2 SVGAGI come from the germline V gene. CDR3 sequence reads: CASSLIPGQDHQLFF. The DNA of the CDR3 is TGTGCCAGCAGCCTTATTCCGGGACAGGATCACCAACTGTTTTTT.

This sequence joins TRBV6-1 and TRBJ2-7; 12 nucleotides agree with TRBD2. Germline V gene sequence: CDR1 MNHNS, CDR2 SASEGT. The CDR3 loop spans 15 amino acids. With V trimmed by 7 bases and J by 2 bases, 6 bases remained unmatched. DNA for the CDR3: TGTGCCAGCAACCCTAGCGGGAGGGTCACCTACGAGCAGTACTTC. Its protein is CASNPSGRVTYEQYF.